Presented here are 5 T cell receptor beta chains from one specimen sequenced in a study of cytomegalovirus exposure and HLA in healthy donors. 13 Jbeta primers and 60 Vbeta primers were used for the PCR. The assay was immunoSEQ multiplex PCR, and TCRdb's table has in-frame clones only and misses some. The sample contains some 110,000 clones, 65% to 75% of which appear only once. The sample consisted of PBMCs. The receptors come from a man aged 25-45 years in good health and CMV-seropositive.

The gene calls are TRBV5-1 and TRBJ2-3; 9 bases agree with TRBD1. Germline CDR1 SGHRS, CDR2 YFSETQ. The CDR3 is made up of 16 amino acids. With 4 bases clipped from V and 3 bases from J, the junction kept 9 bases outside the gene matches. CDR3 region: CASSPRTGVRTDTQYF. The CDR3 DNA follows: TGCGCCAGCAGCCCCCGGACAGGGGTAAGGACAGATACGCAGTATTTT.

This sequence joins TRBV28 and TRBJ2-3, with TRBD2 matching 9 bases. V shed 6 bases and J 3 bases; nucleotides not matched to a gene: 7. The CDR3 sequence is 15 residues long. Germline CDR1 MDHEN, CDR2 SYDVKM. In DNA, the CDR3 is TGTGCCAGCAGCCGTAGCCTAGCGGGGACAGATACGCAGTATTTT. Translated: CASSRSLAGTDTQYF.

This sequence joins TRBV10-3 and TRBJ2-7; 13 bases are a match to TRBD2. Trimming took 4 bases from V and 7 from J; bases not matched to a gene: 10. Germline CDR1 is ENHRY and CDR2 is SYGVKD. The CDR3 is 16 residues long. Here the CDR3 DNA reads TGTGCCATCAGTGGCCCCGGGACTAGCGGGGCTGTTGAGCAGTACTTC. Translated, it gives CAISGPGTSGAVEQYF.

This clone was seen a handful of times. The genes are TRBV6-1 and TRBJ2-3, with TRBD1 as a possible D gene (5 bases). Germline values: CDR1 MNHNS, CDR2 SASEGT. Trimming removed 8 bases at V and 0 bases at J, with 15 bases between. This CDR3 region has 15 residues. In DNA form, the CDR3 reads TGTGCCAGCGGGGCAAACCATTTTAGCACAGATACGCAGTATTTT. Translating it yields CASGANHFSTDTQYF.

The chain has TRBV7-9 and TRBJ2-7; 11 positions agree with TRBD1. Per germline, CDR1 SEHNR and CDR2 FQNEAQ (reference sequence). Losses at the gene ends were 3 bases for V and 6 bases for J; bases not matched to a gene: 1. The CDR3 is 13 residues long. The CDR3: CASSFGTGGEQYF. The CDR3 nucleotides read TGTGCCAGCAGCTTCGGGACAGGGGGCGAGCAGTACTTC.